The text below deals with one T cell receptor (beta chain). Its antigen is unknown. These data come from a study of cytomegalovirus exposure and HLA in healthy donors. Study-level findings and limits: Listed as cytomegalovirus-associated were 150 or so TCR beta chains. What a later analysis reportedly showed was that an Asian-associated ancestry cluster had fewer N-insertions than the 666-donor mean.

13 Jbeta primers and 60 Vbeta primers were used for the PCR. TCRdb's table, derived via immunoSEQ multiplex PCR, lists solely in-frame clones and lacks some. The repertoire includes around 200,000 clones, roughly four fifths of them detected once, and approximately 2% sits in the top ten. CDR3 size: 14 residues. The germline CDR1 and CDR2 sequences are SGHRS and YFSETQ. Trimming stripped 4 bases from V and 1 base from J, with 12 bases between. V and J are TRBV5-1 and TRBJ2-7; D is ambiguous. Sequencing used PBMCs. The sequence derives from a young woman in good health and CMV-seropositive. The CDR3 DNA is TGCGCCAGCAGCCCTCAACCTAGTTCCTACGAGCAGTACTTC. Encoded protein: CASSPQPSSYEQYF. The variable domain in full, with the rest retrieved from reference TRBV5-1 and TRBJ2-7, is KAGVTQTPRYLIKTRGQQVTLSCSPISGHRSVSWYQQTPGQGLQFLFEYFSETQRNKGNFPGRFSGRQFSNSRSEMNVSTLELGDSALYLCASSPQPSSYEQYFGPGTRLTVT.